This TCR beta chain was retrieved from a study of CD8+CD57+ T cells in acquired aplastic anemia. About the study: Yields of DNA that came from sorted CD4+ and CD8+ cells averaged approximately 3.5 ug. The average read count for CD4+ cells in healthy donors was 10 million to 11 million.

The germline CDR1 and CDR2 sequences are SSHAT and FNYEAQ (reference sequence). Deletions cut 1 base from V and 8 bases from J, with 6 bases between. This CDR3 is built from 12 residues. Both TCR beta VDJ combination and CDR3 sequence profiling were carried out. Genomic DNA was the template for this profiling. Using its own MiXCR run on the reads, TCRdb lists one record per CDR3 protein. The data hold 150,000 to 200,000 distinct CDR3 sequences, with around 60% observed a single time. Input material: sorted CD4+, CD8+, or CD8+CD57+ T cells (not recorded which) from PBMCs. The receptor was derived from a human donor in good health. This sequence joins TRBV7-7 and TRBJ2-1, with D unclear. CDR3 amino acids: CASSLDGYEQFF. For the CDR3, the DNA is TGTGCCAGCAGCTTAGACGGTTATGAGCAGTTCTTC.